The entry that follows covers one T cell receptor beta chain sequence. The specificity of this receptor is unknown. No base quality information exists; no much larger clone differs at one position. This sample is part of a study of PD-1 blockade in classical Hodgkin lymphoma (dated by TCRdb to 2018 to 2021). About the study as a whole: A peripheral blood immune signature of response to PD-1 blockade in classical Hodgkin lymphoma was defined using TCR beta sequencing and CyTOF. General study outcomes and caveats: The study was restricted to a single clinical trial cohort, and the causes of repertoire differences, possibly disease activity or prior therapy, were left undefined. Baseline TCR diversity was reported to be lower in newly diagnosed patients than in healthy donors, and even lower in relapsed/refractory patients.

The CDR3 spans 16 residues, from the cysteine through the phenylalanine. Of all the DNA, just the CDR3 is kept, 48 bases in frame from base 1. CDR1 and CDR2 were assigned from the germline V gene (reference sequence) as MNHEY and SMNVEV. Relative to germline, V is missing 4 bases and J is missing 8 bases, with 17 bases of the junction outside any gene match. What this sample's time point label stands for: newly diagnosed, previously untreated cHL patient sample. As a comparison group for the relapsed/refractory trial patients, PBMCs from patients with newly diagnosed, previously untreated classical Hodgkin lymphoma were sequenced. Peripheral blood was collected in 8 mL Vacutainer Cell Preparation Tubes, from which PBMCs were isolated by centrifugation and then cryopreserved. The Qiagen DNeasy kit was used to extract genomic DNA both from unsorted PBMCs and from the negatively selected CD4+ and CD8+ fractions. Using primers that anneal to V and J segments, immunoSEQ multiplex PCR amplified the TCR beta CDR3 regions. A synthetic immune receptor repertoire was used to minimize amplification bias, and any residual bias was removed computationally once sequencing was done. The published analysis was carried out like this. Repertoire diversity was quantified as the Shannon entropy index using custom Python scripts. Unsorted, CD4+ and CD8+ repertoires were analyzed separately, except for combined analyses in which CD4+ and CD8+ sequences were merged in silico. In its TCRdb copy, this immuneACCESS table keeps in-frame sequences only and misses some clones. Where compared with another copy, unresolved V genes explain less than half of these, and the others have no known cause. V and J calls plus clone size are reproduced from that table; the DNA served to infer D and trimming. The sample table lists tens of thousands of clones, 90% to 95% of them with a count of one. The top ten clones comprise approximately 4% of the sample.

This chain is built from TRBV27 and TRBJ2-7; the central 7 bases match TRBD2. The source of this sequence is a human donor with classical Hodgkin lymphoma. The material sequenced was peripheral blood mononuclear cells (PBMCs). The CDR3 sequence is CASSYSAGTRVFQQYF. The DNA sequence reads TGTGCCAGCAGTTATTCAGCGGGAACCCGAGTTTTTCAGCAGTACTTC.